This T cell receptor (beta chain) was observed in a study of shared clonotypes between healthy human individuals. CDR1 and CDR2 from the germline V gene are ENHRY and SYGVKD. The CDR3 runs 13 residues. The V segment lost 6 bases and the J segment 3 bases; nucleotides outside the gene matches: 2. Sorted subsets were amplified in replicate PCRs using 200 ng DNA, approximately 30,000 T cell genomes. Produced via immunoSEQ multiplex PCR; TCRdb's table is partial and in-frame only. The sample consists of roughly 2.5 million clones, around nine tenths of them appearing once. The sequence was collected from a man aged 18 to 35 in good health. Sequencing was performed on naive CD4+ T cells sorted from blood. The subset is: CD45RA+ positively selected. The chain joins TRBV10-3 to TRBJ1-5, with 7 bases fitting TRBD1. The CDR3 nucleotides are TGTGCCATCAGGACAGGGATCAATCAGCCCCAGCATTTT. This codes for CAIRTGINQPQHF.